A selection of T cell receptor beta chains follows, all from one sample in a study of shared clonotypes between healthy human individuals. The protocol was immunoSEQ multiplex PCR, while the TCRdb copy is restricted to in-frame clones and leaves out a portion. This table holds about 2.3 million clones, roughly 92% found once. The specimen sequenced was naive CD4+ T cells from PBMCs. The receptors were gathered from a man aged 18 to 30 in good health. Some clones in this sample may be carry-over from other donors' samples. CDR3s include the opening cysteine and the closing phenylalanine or tryptophan. The D gene is left open where the match is weak. Clone size is not always given. Where it is, it says once, few, many or a class for expanded clones.

CDR3aa: CATLAGLNDNEQFF
CDR3nt: TGTGCCACCCTAGCGGGACTAAACGACAATGAGCAGTTCTTC
abundance: NA
v_gene: TRBV28
j_gene: TRBJ2-1
d_gene: TRBD2

CDR3aa: CSARRGPEAFF
CDR3nt: TGCAGTGCAAGGCGGGGACCTGAAGCTTTCTTT
abundance: NA
v_gene: TRBV20-1
j_gene: TRBJ1-1
d_gene: NA

CDR3aa: CAIRGYLAGGRGGETQYF
CDR3nt: TGTGCCATCAGAGGCTATTTAGCGGGAGGCCGAGGAGGAGAGACCCAGTACTTC
abundance: NA
v_gene: TRBV10-3
j_gene: TRBJ2-5
d_gene: TRBD2

CDR3aa: CASSPDTRYGYTF
CDR3nt: TGTGCCAGCAGCCCCGACACCCGCTATGGCTACACCTTC
abundance: once
v_gene: TRBV6-6
j_gene: TRBJ1-2
d_gene: NA

CDR3aa: CASSESDRDYGYTF
CDR3nt: TGTGCCAGCAGTGAATCGGACAGAGACTATGGCTACACCTTC
abundance: NA
v_gene: TRBV25-1
j_gene: TRBJ1-2
d_gene: NA

CDR3aa: CASSPTGMDYGYTF
CDR3nt: TGTGCCAGCAGTCCGACAGGGATGGACTATGGCTACACCTTC
abundance: once
v_gene: TRBV9
j_gene: TRBJ1-2
d_gene: TRBD1

CDR3aa: CASMTRGRMNSPLHF
CDR3nt: TGTGCCAGCATGACGAGGGGACGGATGAATTCACCCCTCCACTTT
abundance: NA
v_gene: TRBV6-5
j_gene: TRBJ1-6
d_gene: NA

CDR3aa: CASSAGTGVSYNEQFF
CDR3nt: TGTGCCAGCAGTGCCGGGACAGGGGTATCCTACAATGAGCAGTTCTTC
abundance: NA
v_gene: TRBV28
j_gene: TRBJ2-1
d_gene: TRBD1

CDR3aa: CASSLGLAHGYEQYF
CDR3nt: TGTGCCAGCAGCTTGGGGTTGGCACATGGCTACGAGCAGTACTTC
abundance: NA
v_gene: TRBV5-8
j_gene: TRBJ2-7
d_gene: NA

CDR3aa: CASSIGDRGRFF
CDR3nt: TGTGCCAGTAGTATAGGGGACAGGGGACGGTTCTTC
abundance: NA
v_gene: TRBV19
j_gene: TRBJ2-1
d_gene: TRBD1

CDR3aa: CSAAEQYEQYF
CDR3nt: TGCAGTGCGGCTGAACAATACGAGCAGTACTTC
abundance: once
v_gene: TRBV20-1
j_gene: TRBJ2-7
d_gene: NA

CDR3aa: CASKEWAGGYEKLFF
CDR3nt: TGTGCCAGCAAGGAATGGGCAGGGGGTTATGAAAAACTGTTTTTT
abundance: NA
v_gene: TRBV6-1
j_gene: TRBJ1-4
d_gene: TRBD1

CDR3aa: CASSTGRNIGELFF
CDR3nt: TGTGCCAGCAGTACCGGACGGAACATCGGGGAGCTGTTTTTT
abundance: once
v_gene: TRBV2
j_gene: TRBJ2-2
d_gene: NA

CDR3aa: CASSVVTSSQPNEQFF
CDR3nt: TGTGCCAGCAGCGTAGTGACTAGTAGTCAACCCAATGAGCAGTTCTTC
abundance: NA
v_gene: TRBV9
j_gene: TRBJ2-1
d_gene: NA

CDR3aa: CASSIDRTLEQFF
CDR3nt: TGTGCCAGTAGTATAGATAGGACCCTAGAGCAGTTCTTC
abundance: NA
v_gene: TRBV19
j_gene: TRBJ2-1
d_gene: NA

CDR3aa: CASMAVRHSNQPQHF
CDR3nt: TGTGCCAGCATGGCAGTGAGGCATAGCAATCAGCCCCAGCATTTT
abundance: few
v_gene: TRBV2
j_gene: TRBJ1-5
d_gene: NA

CDR3aa: CASSSGTLGTEAFF
CDR3nt: TGTGCCAGTAGTTCCGGGACCCTAGGGACTGAAGCTTTCTTT
abundance: NA
v_gene: TRBV19
j_gene: TRBJ1-1
d_gene: NA

CDR3aa: CASSRGAYEQYF
CDR3nt: TGTGCCAGCTCGAGGGGGGCGTACGAGCAGTACTTC
abundance: NA
v_gene: TRBV7-2
j_gene: TRBJ2-7
d_gene: NA

CDR3aa: CASSDRDRANYGYTF
CDR3nt: TGTGCCAGCAGCGACCGGGACAGAGCTAACTATGGCTACACCTTC
abundance: NA
v_gene: TRBV9
j_gene: TRBJ1-2
d_gene: TRBD1

CDR3aa: CASSVTWVGETQYF
CDR3nt: TGTGCCAGCAGTGTTACTTGGGTTGGAGAGACCCAGTACTTC
abundance: NA
v_gene: TRBV2
j_gene: TRBJ2-5
d_gene: NA

CDR3aa: CASSSQWEETQYF
CDR3nt: TGTGCCAGCAGTTCACAATGGGAAGAGACCCAGTACTTC
abundance: NA
v_gene: TRBV28
j_gene: TRBJ2-5
d_gene: NA

CDR3aa: CASSLGIGKDYGYTF
CDR3nt: TGTGCCAGCAGCTTAGGCATAGGGAAGGACTATGGCTACACCTTC
abundance: once
v_gene: TRBV5-4
j_gene: TRBJ1-2
d_gene: NA

CDR3aa: CASSLGQLYEQYF
CDR3nt: TGTGCCAGCAGCTTAGGGCAGCTATACGAGCAGTACTTC
abundance: NA
v_gene: TRBV7-2
j_gene: TRBJ2-7
d_gene: NA

CDR3aa: CASSGGRDGETQYF
CDR3nt: TGCGCCAGCAGTGGGGGGAGGGATGGAGAGACCCAGTACTTC
abundance: once
v_gene: TRBV5-1
j_gene: TRBJ2-5
d_gene: TRBD2

CDR3aa: CASSEQGTGETQYF
CDR3nt: TGTGCCAGCAGCGAGCAGGGGACGGGGGAGACCCAGTACTTC
abundance: NA
v_gene: TRBV9
j_gene: TRBJ2-5
d_gene: NA

CDR3aa: CAWRTSGRANTGELFF
CDR3nt: TGTGCCTGGAGAACTAGCGGGAGGGCCAACACCGGGGAGCTGTTTTTT
abundance: NA
v_gene: TRBV30
j_gene: TRBJ2-2
d_gene: TRBD2

CDR3aa: CASSPRGALLPGNTIYF
CDR3nt: TGCGCCAGCAGCCCCCGAGGGGCTCTTTTGCCTGGAAACACCATATATTTT
abundance: NA
v_gene: TRBV4-1
j_gene: TRBJ1-3
d_gene: NA

CDR3aa: CASSSPPGGRPANTEAFF
CDR3nt: TGTGCCAGCAGCTCCCCCCCCGGCGGACGGCCCGCGAACACTGAAGCTTTCTTT
abundance: NA
v_gene: TRBV7-2
j_gene: TRBJ1-1
d_gene: NA

CDR3aa: CASSSPLGGGSSSYEQYF
CDR3nt: TGTGCCAGCAGCTCCCCCCTGGGGGGCGGTTCGAGCTCCTACGAGCAGTACTTC
abundance: once
v_gene: TRBV7-9
j_gene: TRBJ2-7
d_gene: NA

CDR3aa: CATTSLGVAEDTQYF
CDR3nt: TGTGCCACTACTAGCCTGGGGGTAGCGGAAGATACGCAGTATTTT
abundance: NA
v_gene: TRBV19
j_gene: TRBJ2-3
d_gene: NA

CDR3aa: CASRRSGFYGYTF
CDR3nt: TGTGCCAGCCGACGTTCGGGGTTCTATGGCTACACCTTC
abundance: NA
v_gene: TRBV21-1
j_gene: TRBJ1-2
d_gene: NA

CDR3aa: CAWSVASYMDQYF
CDR3nt: TGTGCCTGGAGTGTGGCTAGCTATATGGACCAGTACTTC
abundance: NA
v_gene: TRBV30
j_gene: TRBJ2-5
d_gene: NA

CDR3aa: CASSQELGGFRQYF
CDR3nt: TGCGCCAGCAGCCAAGAGCTCGGCGGGTTTCGGCAGTACTTC
abundance: NA
v_gene: TRBV4-1
j_gene: TRBJ2-7
d_gene: NA

CDR3aa: CASSSHLQDRGLGLYEKLFF
CDR3nt: TGTGCCAGCAGCTCACACCTGCAGGACAGGGGCCTTGGGTTATATGAAAAACTGTTTTTT
abundance: NA
v_gene: TRBV7-3
j_gene: TRBJ1-4
d_gene: TRBD1

CDR3aa: CASSPRLGQATNEQFF
CDR3nt: TGTGCCAGCTCACCTCGGCTGGGACAGGCCACCAATGAGCAGTTCTTC
abundance: NA
v_gene: TRBV18
j_gene: TRBJ2-1
d_gene: TRBD1

CDR3aa: CASSLTGQPTPPNQPQHF
CDR3nt: TGCGCCAGCAGCTTGACGGGCCAACCTACCCCCCCCAATCAGCCCCAGCATTTT
abundance: once
v_gene: TRBV5-1
j_gene: TRBJ1-5
d_gene: NA

CDR3aa: CAWKGRPHSYNEQFF
CDR3nt: TGTGCCTGGAAGGGACGGCCCCACTCCTACAATGAGCAGTTCTTC
abundance: NA
v_gene: TRBV30
j_gene: TRBJ2-1
d_gene: NA

CDR3aa: CASSFGRGSYEQYF
CDR3nt: TGTGCCAGCAGCTTCGGCAGGGGCTCCTACGAGCAGTACTTC
abundance: once
v_gene: TRBV9
j_gene: TRBJ2-7
d_gene: NA

CDR3aa: CASSDRDIGNQPQHF
CDR3nt: TGTGCCAGCAGTGACCGGGACATCGGCAATCAGCCCCAGCATTTT
abundance: NA
v_gene: TRBV6-6
j_gene: TRBJ1-5
d_gene: NA

CDR3aa: CASLEVNQPQHF
CDR3nt: TGTGCCAGCCTGGAGGTCAATCAGCCCCAGCATTTT
abundance: NA
v_gene: TRBV28
j_gene: TRBJ1-5
d_gene: NA

CDR3aa: CASTSGRSTRSSYNEQFF
CDR3nt: TGTGCCAGCACGAGCGGGAGGTCCACACGTAGCTCCTACAATGAGCAGTTCTTC
abundance: NA
v_gene: TRBV25-1
j_gene: TRBJ2-1
d_gene: TRBD2

CDR3aa: CASSPNRVNEQFF
CDR3nt: TGTGCCAGCTCACCGAATAGGGTAAATGAGCAGTTCTTC
abundance: NA
v_gene: TRBV18
j_gene: TRBJ2-1
d_gene: NA